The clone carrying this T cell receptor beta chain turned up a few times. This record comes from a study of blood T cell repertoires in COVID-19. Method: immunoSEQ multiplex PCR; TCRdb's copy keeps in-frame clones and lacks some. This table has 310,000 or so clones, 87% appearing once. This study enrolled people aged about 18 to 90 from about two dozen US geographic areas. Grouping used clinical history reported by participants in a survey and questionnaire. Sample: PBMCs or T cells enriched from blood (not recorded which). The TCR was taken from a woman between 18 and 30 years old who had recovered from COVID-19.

The CDR3 DNA reads TGTGCTAGTGGTTTGCGGATACCGACAGGGAGTTCTTACAATGAGCAGTTCTTC. This translates into CASGLRIPTGSSYNEQFF. The J gene is TRBJ2-1, the V gene TRBV12-5, with 7 bases matching TRBD1. The CDR3 is 18 residues long. V shed 2 bases and J 4 bases; nucleotides not matched to a gene: 14. Looked up from germline, CDR1 is LGHNT and CDR2 is FRNRAP.